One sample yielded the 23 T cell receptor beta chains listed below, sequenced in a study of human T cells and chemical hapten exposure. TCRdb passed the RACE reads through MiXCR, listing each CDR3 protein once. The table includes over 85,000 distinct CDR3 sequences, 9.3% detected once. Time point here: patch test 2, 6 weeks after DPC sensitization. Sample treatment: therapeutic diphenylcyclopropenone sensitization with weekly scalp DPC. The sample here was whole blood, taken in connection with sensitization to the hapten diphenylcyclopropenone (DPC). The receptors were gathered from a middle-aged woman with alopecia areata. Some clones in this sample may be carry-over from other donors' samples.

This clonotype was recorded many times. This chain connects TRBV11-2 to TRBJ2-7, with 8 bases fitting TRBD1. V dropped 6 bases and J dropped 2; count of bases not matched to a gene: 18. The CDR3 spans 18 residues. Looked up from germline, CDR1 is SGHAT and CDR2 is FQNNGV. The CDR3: CASSPLARGQGSPYEQYF. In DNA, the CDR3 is TGTGCCAGCAGTCCCTTGGCCCGTGGACAGGGAAGCCCCTACGAGCAGTACTTC.

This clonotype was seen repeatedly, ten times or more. CDR3 sequence: CASSAGAGTSGYEQYF. For the CDR3, the DNA is TGTGCCAGCAGCGCGGGCGCCGGGACTAGCGGCTACGAGCAGTACTTC. The chain uses TRBV7-3 and TRBJ2-7; 11 nucleotides line up with TRBD2. The V segment lost 5 bases and the J segment 3 bases; nucleotides outside the gene matches: 9. Germline V lookup: CDR1 SGHTA, CDR2 FQGTGA. The CDR3 is 16 amino acids.

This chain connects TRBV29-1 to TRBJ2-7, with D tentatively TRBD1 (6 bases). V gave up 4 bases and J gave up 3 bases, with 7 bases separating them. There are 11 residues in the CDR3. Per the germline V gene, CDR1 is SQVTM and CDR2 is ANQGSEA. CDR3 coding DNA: TGCAGCGTTGTAGGGGGCTACGAGCAGTACTTC. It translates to CSVVGGYEQYF.

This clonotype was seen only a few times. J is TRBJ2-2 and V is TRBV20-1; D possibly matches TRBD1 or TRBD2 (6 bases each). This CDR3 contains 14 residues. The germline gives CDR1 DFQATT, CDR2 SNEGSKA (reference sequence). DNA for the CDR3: TGCAGCCTCGAGGGGGGAGCGAACACCGGGGAGCTGTTTTTT. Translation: CSLEGGANTGELFF.

Here the CDR3 reads CASSLLKGAPQYF. In DNA form, the CDR3 reads TGTGCCAGCAGCCTCCTAAAGGGGGCACCCCAGTACTTC. This sequence joins TRBV7-2 and TRBJ2-5, with TRBD1 matching over 7 bases. The CDR3 spans 13 residues. J gave up 9 bases and V 5 bases, and 9 bases lay outside the gene matches. Germline CDR1 and CDR2: SGHTA and FQGNSA.

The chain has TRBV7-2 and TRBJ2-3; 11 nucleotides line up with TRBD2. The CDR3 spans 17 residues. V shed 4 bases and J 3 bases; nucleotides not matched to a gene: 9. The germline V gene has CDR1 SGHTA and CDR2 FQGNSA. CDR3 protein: CASSWGGPSGRTDTQYF. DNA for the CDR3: TGTGCCAGCAGCTGGGGCGGTCCTAGCGGGAGGACAGATACGCAGTATTTT.

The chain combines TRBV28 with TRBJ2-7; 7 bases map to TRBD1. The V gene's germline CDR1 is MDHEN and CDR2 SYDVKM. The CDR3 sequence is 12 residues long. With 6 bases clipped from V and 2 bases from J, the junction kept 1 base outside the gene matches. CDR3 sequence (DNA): TGTGCCAGCAGCACAGGGGCCTACGAGCAGTACTTC. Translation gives CASSTGAYEQYF.

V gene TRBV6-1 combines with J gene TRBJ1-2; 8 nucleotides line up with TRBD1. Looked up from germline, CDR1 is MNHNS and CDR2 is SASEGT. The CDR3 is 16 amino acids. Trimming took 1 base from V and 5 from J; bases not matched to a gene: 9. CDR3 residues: CASSEVSPGTGYGYTF. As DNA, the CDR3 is TGTGCCAGCAGTGAAGTCTCCCCGGGGACAGGTTATGGCTACACCTTC.

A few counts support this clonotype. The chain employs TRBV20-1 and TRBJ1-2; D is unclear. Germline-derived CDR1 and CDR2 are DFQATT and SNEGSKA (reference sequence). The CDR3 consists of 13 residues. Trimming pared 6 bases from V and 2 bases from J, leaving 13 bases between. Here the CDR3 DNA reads TGCAGTGCCCCATGGGAACGCAACTATGGCTACACCTTC. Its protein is CSAPWERNYGYTF.

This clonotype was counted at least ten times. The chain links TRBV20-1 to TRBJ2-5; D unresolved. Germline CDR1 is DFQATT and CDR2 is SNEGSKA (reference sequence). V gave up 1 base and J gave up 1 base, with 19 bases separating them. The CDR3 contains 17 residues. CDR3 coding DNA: TGCAGTGCTAGAGGGGCCGTGGTAGTGTCGATCCAAGAGACCCAGTACTTC. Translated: CSARGAVVVSIQETQYF.

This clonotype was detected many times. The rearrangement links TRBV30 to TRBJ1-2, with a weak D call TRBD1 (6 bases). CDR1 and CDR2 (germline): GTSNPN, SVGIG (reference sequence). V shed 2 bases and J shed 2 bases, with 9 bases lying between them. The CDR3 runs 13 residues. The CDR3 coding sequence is TGTGCCTGGAGTCGGACAGTAAACTATGGCTACACCTTC. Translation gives CAWSRTVNYGYTF.

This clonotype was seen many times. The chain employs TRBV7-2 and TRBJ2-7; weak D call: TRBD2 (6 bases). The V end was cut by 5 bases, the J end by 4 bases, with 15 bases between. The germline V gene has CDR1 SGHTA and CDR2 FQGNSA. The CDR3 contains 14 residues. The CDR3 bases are TGTGCCAGCAGCCATACCGGCGGGATGTACGAGCAGTACTTC. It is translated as CASSHTGGMYEQYF.

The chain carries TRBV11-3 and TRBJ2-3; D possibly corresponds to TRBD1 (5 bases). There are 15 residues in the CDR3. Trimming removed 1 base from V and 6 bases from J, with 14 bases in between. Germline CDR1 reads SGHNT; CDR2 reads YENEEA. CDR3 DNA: TGTGCCAGCAGCTTAGGAGGCAGGGCATGGGATACGCAGTATTTT. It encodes CASSLGGRAWDTQYF.

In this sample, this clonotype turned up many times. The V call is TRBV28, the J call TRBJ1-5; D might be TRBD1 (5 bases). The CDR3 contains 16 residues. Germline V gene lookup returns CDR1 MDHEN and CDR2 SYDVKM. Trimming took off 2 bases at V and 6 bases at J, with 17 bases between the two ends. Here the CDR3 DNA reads TGTGCCAGCAGTTTAAGGCGGTTCGTAAGGGGTCAGCCCCAGCATTTT. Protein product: CASSLRRFVRGQPQHF.

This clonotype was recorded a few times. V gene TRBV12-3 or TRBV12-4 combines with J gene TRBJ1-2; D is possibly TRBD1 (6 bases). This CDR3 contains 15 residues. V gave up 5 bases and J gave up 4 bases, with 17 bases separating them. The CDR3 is CASSQSRGRGYGYTF. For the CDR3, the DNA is TGTGCCAGCAGTCAATCCAGGGGTCGGGGCTATGGCTACACCTTC.

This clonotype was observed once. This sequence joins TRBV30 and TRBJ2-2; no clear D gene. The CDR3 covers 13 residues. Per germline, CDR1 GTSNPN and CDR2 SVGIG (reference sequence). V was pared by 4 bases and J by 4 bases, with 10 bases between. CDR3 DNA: TGTGCCTGGACGCTCGGTGGCACCGGGGAGCTGTTTTTT. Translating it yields CAWTLGGTGELFF.

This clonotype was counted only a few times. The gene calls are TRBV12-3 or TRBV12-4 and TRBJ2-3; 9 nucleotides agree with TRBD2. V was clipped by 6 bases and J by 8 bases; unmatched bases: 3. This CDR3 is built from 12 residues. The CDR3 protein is CASSSRGGTQYF. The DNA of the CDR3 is TGTGCCAGCAGCTCGCGGGGGGGTACGCAGTATTTT.

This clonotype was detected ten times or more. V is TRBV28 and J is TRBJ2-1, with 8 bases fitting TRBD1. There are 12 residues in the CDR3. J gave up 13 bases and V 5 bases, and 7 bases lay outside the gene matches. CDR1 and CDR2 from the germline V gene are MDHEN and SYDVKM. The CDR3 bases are TGTGCCAGCAGTCTGGAGGGACAGGCCCAGTTCTTC. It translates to CASSLEGQAQFF.

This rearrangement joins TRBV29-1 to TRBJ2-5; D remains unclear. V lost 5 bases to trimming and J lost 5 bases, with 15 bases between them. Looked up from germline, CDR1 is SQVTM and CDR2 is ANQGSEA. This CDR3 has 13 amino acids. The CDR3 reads CSVPTPILETQYF. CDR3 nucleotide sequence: TGCAGCGTTCCTACCCCCATTCTGGAGACCCAGTACTTC.

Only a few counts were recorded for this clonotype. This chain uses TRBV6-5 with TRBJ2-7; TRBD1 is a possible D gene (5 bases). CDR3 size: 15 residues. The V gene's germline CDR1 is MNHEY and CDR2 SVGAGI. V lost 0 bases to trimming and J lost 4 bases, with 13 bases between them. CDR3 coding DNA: TGTGCCAGCAGTTACTCGACAACAGGCTGGTACGAGCAGTACTTC. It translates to CASSYSTTGWYEQYF.

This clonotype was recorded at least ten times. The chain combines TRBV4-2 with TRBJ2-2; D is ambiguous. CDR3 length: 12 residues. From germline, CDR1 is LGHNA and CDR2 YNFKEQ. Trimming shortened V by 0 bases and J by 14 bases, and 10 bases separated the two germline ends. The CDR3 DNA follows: TGTGCCAGCAGCCAAGATAGGCGCGGACTGTTTTTT. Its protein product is CASSQDRRGLFF.

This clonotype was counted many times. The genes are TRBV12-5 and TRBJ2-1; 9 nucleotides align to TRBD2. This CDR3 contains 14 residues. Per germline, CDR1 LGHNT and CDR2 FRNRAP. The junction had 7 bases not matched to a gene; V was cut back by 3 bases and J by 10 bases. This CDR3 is CASGLAGGVGEQFF. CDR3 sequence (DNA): TGTGCTAGTGGTTTAGCGGGAGGTGTGGGGGAGCAGTTCTTC.

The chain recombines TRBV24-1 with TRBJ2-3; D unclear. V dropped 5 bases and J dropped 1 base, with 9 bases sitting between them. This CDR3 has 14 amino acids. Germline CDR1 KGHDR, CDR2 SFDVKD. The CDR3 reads CATSGQVGTDTQYF. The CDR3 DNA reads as TGTGCCACCAGTGGCCAGGTCGGCACAGATACGCAGTATTTT.